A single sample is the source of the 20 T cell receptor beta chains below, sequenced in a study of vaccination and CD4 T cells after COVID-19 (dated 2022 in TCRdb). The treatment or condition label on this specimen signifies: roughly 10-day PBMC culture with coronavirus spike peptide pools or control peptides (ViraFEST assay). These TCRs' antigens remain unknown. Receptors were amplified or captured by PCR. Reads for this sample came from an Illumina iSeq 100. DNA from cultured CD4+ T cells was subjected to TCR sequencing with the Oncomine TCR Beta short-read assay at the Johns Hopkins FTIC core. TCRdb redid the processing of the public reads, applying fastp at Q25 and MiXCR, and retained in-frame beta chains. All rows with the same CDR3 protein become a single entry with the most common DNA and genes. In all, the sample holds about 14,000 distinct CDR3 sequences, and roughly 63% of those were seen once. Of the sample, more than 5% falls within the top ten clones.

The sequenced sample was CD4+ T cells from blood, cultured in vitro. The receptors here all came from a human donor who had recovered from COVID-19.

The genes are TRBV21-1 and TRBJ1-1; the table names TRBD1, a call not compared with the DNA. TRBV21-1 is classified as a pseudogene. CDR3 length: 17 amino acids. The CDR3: CASSKGAGTEGATEAFF. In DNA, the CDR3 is TGTGCCAGCAGCAAAGGGGCGGGGACAGAGGGTGCTACTGAAGCTTTCTTT.

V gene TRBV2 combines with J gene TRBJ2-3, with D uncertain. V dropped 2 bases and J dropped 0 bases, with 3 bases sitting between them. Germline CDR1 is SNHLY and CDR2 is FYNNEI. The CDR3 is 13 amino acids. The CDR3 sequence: CASSEFSTDTQYF. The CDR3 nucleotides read TGTGCCAGCAGTGAATTTAGCACAGATACGCAGTATTTT.

The CDR3 DNA is TGTGCCAGCAGCTTCAGGGCAAATCAGCCCCAGCATTTT. Translated: CASSFRANQPQHF. The chain is built from TRBV7-2 and TRBJ1-5; tentatively, D is TRBD1 (5 bases). Trimming shortened V by 3 bases and J by 4 bases, and 7 bases separated the two germline ends. This CDR3 is 13 amino acids long. In germline, CDR1 is SGHTA, CDR2 FQGNSA.

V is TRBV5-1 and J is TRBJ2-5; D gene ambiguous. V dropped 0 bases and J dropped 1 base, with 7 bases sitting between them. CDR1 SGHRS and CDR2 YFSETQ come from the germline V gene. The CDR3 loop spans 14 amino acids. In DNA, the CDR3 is TGCGCCAGCAGCTTGGGCACAACCCAAGAGACCCAGTACTTC. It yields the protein CASSLGTTQETQYF.

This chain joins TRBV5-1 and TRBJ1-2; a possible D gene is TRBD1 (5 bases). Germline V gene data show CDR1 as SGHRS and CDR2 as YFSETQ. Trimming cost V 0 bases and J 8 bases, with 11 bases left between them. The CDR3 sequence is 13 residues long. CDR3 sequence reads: CASSLAGVGGYTF. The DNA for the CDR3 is TGCGCCAGCAGCTTGGCGGGGGTAGGAGGCTACACCTTC.

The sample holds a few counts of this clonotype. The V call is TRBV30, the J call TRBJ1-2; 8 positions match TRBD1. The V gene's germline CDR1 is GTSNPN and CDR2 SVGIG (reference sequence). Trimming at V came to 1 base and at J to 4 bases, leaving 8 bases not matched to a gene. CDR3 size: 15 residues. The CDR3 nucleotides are TGTGCCTGGAGTGCTGGGTGGGACAGGCCCTATGGCTACACCTTC. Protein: CAWSAGWDRPYGYTF.

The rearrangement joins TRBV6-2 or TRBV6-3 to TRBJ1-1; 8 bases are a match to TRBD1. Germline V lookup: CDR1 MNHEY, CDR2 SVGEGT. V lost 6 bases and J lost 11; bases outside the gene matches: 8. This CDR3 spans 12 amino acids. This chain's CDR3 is CASSRQGRGAFF. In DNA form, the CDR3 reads TGTGCCAGCAGCCGACAGGGGAGAGGGGCTTTCTTT.

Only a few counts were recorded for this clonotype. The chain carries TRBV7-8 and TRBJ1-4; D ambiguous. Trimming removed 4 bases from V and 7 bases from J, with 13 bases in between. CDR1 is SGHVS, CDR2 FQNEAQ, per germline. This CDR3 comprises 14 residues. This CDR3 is CASSWRSTGEKLFF. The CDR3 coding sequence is TGTGCCAGCAGCTGGAGGAGCACTGGTGAAAAACTGTTTTTT.

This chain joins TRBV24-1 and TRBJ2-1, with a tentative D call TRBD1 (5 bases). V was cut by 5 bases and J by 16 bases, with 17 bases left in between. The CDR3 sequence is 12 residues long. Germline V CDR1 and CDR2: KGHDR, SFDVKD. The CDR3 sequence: CATSGWGLQYFF. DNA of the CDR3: TGTGCCACCAGTGGATGGGGCCTTCAGTATTTCTTC.

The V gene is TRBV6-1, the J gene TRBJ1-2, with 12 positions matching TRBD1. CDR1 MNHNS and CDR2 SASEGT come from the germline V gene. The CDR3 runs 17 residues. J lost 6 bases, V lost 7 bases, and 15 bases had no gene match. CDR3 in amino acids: CASTTPGQGALGDGYTF. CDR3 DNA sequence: TGTGCCAGCACCACTCCGGGACAGGGGGCGCTTGGTGATGGCTACACCTTC.

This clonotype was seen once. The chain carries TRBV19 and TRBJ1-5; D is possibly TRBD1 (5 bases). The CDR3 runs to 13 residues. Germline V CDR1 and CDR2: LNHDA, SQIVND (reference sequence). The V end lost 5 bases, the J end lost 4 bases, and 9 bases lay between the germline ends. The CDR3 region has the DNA TGTGCCAGTAGTGCGGGGGGGAATCAGCCCCAGCATTTT. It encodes CASSAGGNQPQHF.

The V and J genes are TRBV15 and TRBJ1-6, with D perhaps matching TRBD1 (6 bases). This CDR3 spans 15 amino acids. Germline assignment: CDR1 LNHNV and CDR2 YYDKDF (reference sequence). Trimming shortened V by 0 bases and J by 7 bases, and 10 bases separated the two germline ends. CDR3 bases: TGTGCCACCAGCAGAGATAGGCAGGGGAATTCACCCCTCCACTTT. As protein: CATSRDRQGNSPLHF.

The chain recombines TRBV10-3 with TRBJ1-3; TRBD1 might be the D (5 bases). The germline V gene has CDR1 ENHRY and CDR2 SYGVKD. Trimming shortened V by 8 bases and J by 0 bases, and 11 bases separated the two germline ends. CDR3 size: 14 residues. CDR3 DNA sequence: TGTGCCATCTGGGGGGGGAGCTCTGGAAACACCATATATTTT. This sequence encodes CAIWGGSSGNTIYF.

The CDR3 is CASGDRGRGWNTEAFF. The CDR3 DNA reads as TGTGCCAGTGGGGACAGGGGGCGAGGATGGAACACTGAAGCTTTCTTT. This chain uses TRBV19 with TRBJ1-1; 12 nucleotides line up with TRBD1. V lost 8 bases and J lost 1; bases outside the gene matches: 8. The germline V gene encodes CDR1 LNHDA and CDR2 SQIVND (reference sequence). The CDR3 has 16 residues.

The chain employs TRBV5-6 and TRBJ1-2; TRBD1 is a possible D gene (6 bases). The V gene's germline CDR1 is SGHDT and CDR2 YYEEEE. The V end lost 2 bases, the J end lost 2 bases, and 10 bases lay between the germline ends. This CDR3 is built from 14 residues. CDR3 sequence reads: CASSLGRGNYGYTF. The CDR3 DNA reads TGTGCCAGCAGCTTAGGCAGGGGCAACTATGGCTACACCTTC. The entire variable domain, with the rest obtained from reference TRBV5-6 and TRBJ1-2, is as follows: DAGVTQSPTHLIKTRGQQVTLRCSPKSGHDTVSWYQQALGQGPQFIFQYYEEEERQRGNFPDRFSGHQFPNYSSELNVNALLLGDSALYLCASSLGRGNYGYTFGSGTRLTVV.

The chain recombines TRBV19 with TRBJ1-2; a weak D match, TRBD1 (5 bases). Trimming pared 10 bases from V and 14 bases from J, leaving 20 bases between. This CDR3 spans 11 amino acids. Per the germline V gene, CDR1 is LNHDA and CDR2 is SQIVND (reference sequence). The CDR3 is CATSTVTRSTF. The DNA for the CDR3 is TGTGCCACATCGACAGTTACGAGGAGTACCTTC.

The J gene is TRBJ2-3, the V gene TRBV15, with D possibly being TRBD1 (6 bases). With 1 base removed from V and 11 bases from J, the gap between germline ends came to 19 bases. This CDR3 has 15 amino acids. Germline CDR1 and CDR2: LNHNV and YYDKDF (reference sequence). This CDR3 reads CATSRGSLQGAGQYF. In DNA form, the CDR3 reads TGTGCCACCAGCAGAGGGAGTCTACAGGGCGCGGGGCAGTATTTT.

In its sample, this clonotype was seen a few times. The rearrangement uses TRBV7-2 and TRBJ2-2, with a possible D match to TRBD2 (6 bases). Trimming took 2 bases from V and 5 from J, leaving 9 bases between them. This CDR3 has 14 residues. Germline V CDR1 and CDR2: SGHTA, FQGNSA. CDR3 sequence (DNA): TGTGCCAGCAGCTTATATGCGGGAACCGGGGAGCTGTTTTTT. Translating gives CASSLYAGTGELFF.

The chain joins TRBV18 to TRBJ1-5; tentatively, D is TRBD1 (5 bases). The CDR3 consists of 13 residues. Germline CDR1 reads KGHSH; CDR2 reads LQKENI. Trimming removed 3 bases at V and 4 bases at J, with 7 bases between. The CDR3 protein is CASSPDMNQPQHF. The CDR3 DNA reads TGTGCCAGCTCACCGGACATGAATCAGCCCCAGCATTTT.

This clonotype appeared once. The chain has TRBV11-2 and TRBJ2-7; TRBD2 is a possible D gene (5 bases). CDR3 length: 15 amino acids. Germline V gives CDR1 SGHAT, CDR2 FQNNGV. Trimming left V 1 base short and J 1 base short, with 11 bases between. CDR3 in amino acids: CASSLAPRGSYEQYF. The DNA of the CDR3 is TGTGCCAGCAGCTTAGCTCCCCGAGGGTCCTACGAGCAGTACTTC.